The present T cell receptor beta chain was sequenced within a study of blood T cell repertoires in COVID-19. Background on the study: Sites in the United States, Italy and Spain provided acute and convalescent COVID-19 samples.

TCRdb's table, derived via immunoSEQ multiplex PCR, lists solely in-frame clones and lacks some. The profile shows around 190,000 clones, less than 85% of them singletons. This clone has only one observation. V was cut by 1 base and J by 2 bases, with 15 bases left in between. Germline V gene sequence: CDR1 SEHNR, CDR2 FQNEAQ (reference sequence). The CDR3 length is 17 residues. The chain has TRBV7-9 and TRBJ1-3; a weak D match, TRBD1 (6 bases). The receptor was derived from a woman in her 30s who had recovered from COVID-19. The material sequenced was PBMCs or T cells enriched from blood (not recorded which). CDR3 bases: TGTGCCAGCAGCTTAGAGTCAGGGGTGATTACTGGAAACACCATATATTTT. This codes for CASSLESGVITGNTIYF.